The rows below give T cell receptor beta chains drawn from one sample of a study of T-cell reconstitution after alpha-beta-depleted transplantation in children. TCRdb processed the PCR reads anew with MiXCR; each CDR3 protein has one entry. In the table there are approximately 340,000 distinct CDR3 sequences, about a tenth of which are singletons. The source material was PBMCs from the stem cell graft donor, sampled from the stem cell graft. All receptors come from a human donor who donated a stem cell graft to a child with acute lymphoblastic leukemia. CDR3s include the opening cysteine and the closing phenylalanine or tryptophan. The D gene is left open where the match is weak. Size is omitted from some rows. Given values are once, few, many or a class for expanded clones.

d_call: TRBD2; v_call: TRBV4-3; j_call: TRBJ2-1; clone_size: -; cdr3_nt: TGCGCCAGCAGTGCTCAGCGGGGGGACAATGAGCAGTTCTTC; cdr3_aa: CASSAQRGDNEQFF
d_call: -; v_call: TRBV3-1; j_call: TRBJ1-2; clone_size: -; cdr3_nt: TGTGCCAGCAGCCAAGATTCTACTCGATTCGCGACCTGTACCTTC; cdr3_aa: CASSQDSTRFATCTF
d_call: -; v_call: TRBV27; j_call: TRBJ1-2; clone_size: few; cdr3_nt: TGTGCCAGCAGTTTAGACAGCCCGGGAACGTGGGGCTACACCTTC; cdr3_aa: CASSLDSPGTWGYTF
d_call: -; v_call: TRBV28; j_call: TRBJ2-3; clone_size: few; cdr3_nt: TGTGCCAGCAGTAGCCCAGGAGGAGGGGTTGGCACAGATACGCAGTATTTT; cdr3_aa: CASSSPGGGVGTDTQYF
d_call: -; v_call: TRBV20-1; j_call: TRBJ2-7; clone_size: many; cdr3_nt: TGCAGTGCTAGACGCGGAACAAGGGACGAGCAGTACTTC; cdr3_aa: CSARRGTRDEQYF
d_call: -; v_call: TRBV12-3/TRBV12-4; j_call: TRBJ2-7; clone_size: few; cdr3_nt: TGTGCCAGCAGTTCCGATACTTCAACCTACGAGCAGTACTTC; cdr3_aa: CASSSDTSTYEQYF
d_call: -; v_call: TRBV9; j_call: TRBJ2-1; clone_size: few; cdr3_nt: TGTGCCAGCAGCGCTCGCCCAGGGAATGAGCAGTTCTTC; cdr3_aa: CASSARPGNEQFF
d_call: -; v_call: TRBV2; j_call: TRBJ1-1; clone_size: few; cdr3_nt: TGTGCCAGCAGTGACCCCAGAACGAACACTGAAGCTTTCTTT; cdr3_aa: CASSDPRTNTEAFF
d_call: TRBD1; v_call: TRBV7-9; j_call: TRBJ2-7; clone_size: -; cdr3_nt: TGTGCCAGCAGCGCCCAAGTAGGGGGCTGGGACGAGCAGTACTTC; cdr3_aa: CASSAQVGGWDEQYF
d_call: TRBD1; v_call: TRBV12-3/TRBV12-4; j_call: TRBJ2-7; clone_size: -; cdr3_nt: TGTGCCAGCAGTCCCTCAAGGGGGCGCGGCGAGCAGTACTTC; cdr3_aa: CASSPSRGRGEQYF
d_call: TRBD2; v_call: TRBV12-3/TRBV12-4; j_call: TRBJ2-1; clone_size: few; cdr3_nt: TGTGCCAGCAGTCCGGGGGGGAGCCCCCTCAATGAGCAGTTCTTC; cdr3_aa: CASSPGGSPLNEQFF
d_call: -; v_call: TRBV6-6; j_call: TRBJ2-7; clone_size: -; cdr3_nt: TGTGCCAGCAGTTACTCCCTCGAGTACGAGCAGTACTTC; cdr3_aa: CASSYSLEYEQYF
d_call: TRBD1; v_call: TRBV25-1; j_call: TRBJ2-1; clone_size: -; cdr3_nt: TGTGCCAGCAGTGGGATGAACAGGGGGCAGGTTTACAATGAGCAGTTCTTC; cdr3_aa: CASSGMNRGQVYNEQFF
d_call: TRBD1; v_call: TRBV5-1; j_call: TRBJ1-1; clone_size: once; cdr3_nt: TGCGCCAGCAGCTCACCGGGACAGTTGAACACTGAAGCTTTCTTT; cdr3_aa: CASSSPGQLNTEAFF
d_call: -; v_call: TRBV4-1; j_call: TRBJ2-2; clone_size: few; cdr3_nt: TGCGCCAGCAGCCCAGAAACTGGGCTTTACACAGCGAACACCGGGGAGCTGTTTTTT; cdr3_aa: CASSPETGLYTANTGELFF
d_call: TRBD2; v_call: TRBV20-1; j_call: TRBJ2-1; clone_size: few; cdr3_nt: TGCAGTGCTAGAGGGCGAGCGGGAGGGCAATTTGAGCAGTTCTTC; cdr3_aa: CSARGRAGGQFEQFF
d_call: TRBD2; v_call: TRBV5-5; j_call: TRBJ2-1; clone_size: few; cdr3_nt: TGTGCCAGCAGCTTAAGGATAAGGACTAGCGGAATGAACAATGAGCAGTTCTTC; cdr3_aa: CASSLRIRTSGMNNEQFF
d_call: TRBD1; v_call: TRBV12-3/TRBV12-4; j_call: TRBJ2-1; clone_size: few; cdr3_nt: TGTGCCAGCAGTGGGACAGGGAGGAACAATGAGCAGTTCTTC; cdr3_aa: CASSGTGRNNEQFF
d_call: TRBD2; v_call: TRBV9; j_call: TRBJ2-2; clone_size: -; cdr3_nt: TGTGCCAGCAGCGTAGAACTAGCGGGAGTTACCGGGGAGCTGTTTTTT; cdr3_aa: CASSVELAGVTGELFF
d_call: TRBD1; v_call: TRBV14; j_call: TRBJ2-7; clone_size: -; cdr3_nt: TGTGCCAGCAGCCCCTCCCGGGACAGGACCTACGAGCAGTACTTC; cdr3_aa: CASSPSRDRTYEQYF
d_call: -; v_call: TRBV20-1; j_call: TRBJ1-1; clone_size: -; cdr3_nt: TGCAGTGCCCCCCCCCTGGTCGGGTCCTCTGGCACTGAAGCTTTCTTT; cdr3_aa: CSAPPLVGSSGTEAFF
d_call: TRBD1; v_call: TRBV20-1; j_call: TRBJ1-1; clone_size: -; cdr3_nt: TGCAGTGCTAGAGCAGGCAGGGGGAGGACTGACGCTTTCTTT; cdr3_aa: CSARAGRGRTDAFF
d_call: TRBD1; v_call: TRBV19; j_call: TRBJ1-4; clone_size: few; cdr3_nt: TGTGCCAGTAAAACAGGGGGCGCAGAAAACGAAAAACTGTTTTTT; cdr3_aa: CASKTGGAENEKLFF
d_call: TRBD2; v_call: TRBV20-1; j_call: TRBJ2-2; clone_size: many; cdr3_nt: TGCAGTGCGCCGGGACTAGCGGGAGCCGGCGGGGAGCTGTTTTTT; cdr3_aa: CSAPGLAGAGGELFF
d_call: -; v_call: TRBV7-9; j_call: TRBJ2-1; clone_size: few; cdr3_nt: TGTGCCAGCAGCTTAGTGGGGCCTCTGTCCTACAATGAGCAGTTCTTC; cdr3_aa: CASSLVGPLSYNEQFF
d_call: -; v_call: TRBV28; j_call: TRBJ2-5; clone_size: -; cdr3_nt: TGTGCCAGCAGTTTCGGAGCCCTGGAGACCCAGTACTTC; cdr3_aa: CASSFGALETQYF
d_call: TRBD2; v_call: TRBV7-9; j_call: TRBJ2-7; clone_size: few; cdr3_nt: TGTGCCAGCAGCTTAGTTATTAAGAGCGGGATTTCCTACGAGCAGTACTTC; cdr3_aa: CASSLVIKSGISYEQYF
d_call: -; v_call: TRBV12-3/TRBV12-4; j_call: TRBJ2-1; clone_size: -; cdr3_nt: TGTGCCAGCAGTTTATCCCAGGGGAGGAATGAGCAGTTCTTC; cdr3_aa: CASSLSQGRNEQFF
d_call: -; v_call: TRBV3-1; j_call: TRBJ2-1; clone_size: once; cdr3_nt: TGTGCCAGCTGCTTCTTAAGACTCCCAGGCGATGAGCAGTTCTTC; cdr3_aa: CASCFLRLPGDEQFF
d_call: -; v_call: TRBV27; j_call: TRBJ2-7; clone_size: -; cdr3_nt: TGTGCCAGCAGGCCTGACGGGTACCTCCCCTACGAGCAGTACTTC; cdr3_aa: CASRPDGYLPYEQYF
d_call: -; v_call: TRBV7-9; j_call: TRBJ2-1; clone_size: many; cdr3_nt: TGTGCCAGCAGCCAGACAGGCAATGAGCAGTTCTTC; cdr3_aa: CASSQTGNEQFF
d_call: -; v_call: TRBV6-5; j_call: TRBJ2-3; clone_size: many; cdr3_nt: TGTGCCAGCAGTTACTTAGACACAGATACGCAGTATTTT; cdr3_aa: CASSYLDTDTQYF
d_call: -; v_call: TRBV5-1; j_call: TRBJ2-2; clone_size: -; cdr3_nt: TGCGCCAGCAGCTTGACCCCAACAGACACCGGGGAGCTGTTTTTT; cdr3_aa: CASSLTPTDTGELFF
d_call: -; v_call: TRBV6-2/TRBV6-3; j_call: TRBJ2-1; clone_size: few; cdr3_nt: TGTGCCAGCAGTTACTCGCTGCGTGCTTTAGCGAAAGGCTCCTACAATGAGCAGTTCTTC; cdr3_aa: CASSYSLRALAKGSYNEQFF
d_call: -; v_call: TRBV5-1; j_call: TRBJ2-1; clone_size: few; cdr3_nt: TGCGCCAGCAGCTTGGACCGCCTAGCGCACTCCTACAATGAGCAGTTCTTC; cdr3_aa: CASSLDRLAHSYNEQFF
d_call: TRBD2; v_call: TRBV20-1; j_call: TRBJ2-6; clone_size: -; cdr3_nt: TGCAGTGCAAGCGGGAGGGCGAAACTTTCTGGGGCCAACGTCCTGACTTTC; cdr3_aa: CSASGRAKLSGANVLTF
d_call: -; v_call: TRBV13; j_call: TRBJ2-5; clone_size: -; cdr3_nt: TGTGCCAGCAGCATCCGGGCTCCGCGGCGGCAGACCCAGTACTTC; cdr3_aa: CASSIRAPRRQTQYF
d_call: TRBD2; v_call: TRBV4-1; j_call: TRBJ2-1; clone_size: few; cdr3_nt: TGCGCCAGCAGCCAAGTGGGACTAGCGGCCAACAATGAGCAGTTCTTC; cdr3_aa: CASSQVGLAANNEQFF
d_call: -; v_call: TRBV27; j_call: TRBJ1-6; clone_size: few; cdr3_nt: TGTGCCAGCAGTTTGAGTATGGGCCGCGCCCTCCACTTT; cdr3_aa: CASSLSMGRALHF
d_call: TRBD1; v_call: TRBV29-1; j_call: TRBJ1-1; clone_size: few; cdr3_nt: TGCAGCGTACAGGGGATCCCTGAAGCTTTCTTT; cdr3_aa: CSVQGIPEAFF
d_call: TRBD2; v_call: TRBV4-2; j_call: TRBJ2-1; clone_size: -; cdr3_nt: TGTGCCAGCAGCCCTAGACTAGCGGGAGGCCCCGAGAGCTCCTACAATGAGCAGTTCTTC; cdr3_aa: CASSPRLAGGPESSYNEQFF
d_call: -; v_call: TRBV28; j_call: TRBJ1-6; clone_size: many; cdr3_nt: TGTGCCAGCAGTTTAAAGTTACTAGGTTCACCCCTCCACTTT; cdr3_aa: CASSLKLLGSPLHF
d_call: TRBD1; v_call: TRBV11-2; j_call: TRBJ2-7; clone_size: few; cdr3_nt: TGTGCCAGCACTGCGGGACAGGGGCTGTGGGAGCAGTACTTC; cdr3_aa: CASTAGQGLWEQYF
d_call: TRBD2; v_call: TRBV9; j_call: TRBJ2-1; clone_size: -; cdr3_nt: TGTGCCAGCAGTAACCTAGCGGGCATAGCCGGCAATGAGCAGTTCTTC; cdr3_aa: CASSNLAGIAGNEQFF
d_call: -; v_call: TRBV3-1; j_call: TRBJ1-4; clone_size: -; cdr3_nt: TGTGCCAGCAGCCAACTTCGTGTGACGCGCAAGAATGAAAAACTGTTTTTT; cdr3_aa: CASSQLRVTRKNEKLFF
d_call: -; v_call: TRBV7-8; j_call: TRBJ2-7; clone_size: -; cdr3_nt: TGTGCCAGCAGCTCCGACAGGTCCTCCTACGAGCAGTACTTC; cdr3_aa: CASSSDRSSYEQYF
d_call: -; v_call: TRBV5-1; j_call: TRBJ2-1; clone_size: -; cdr3_nt: TGCGCCAGCAGCTTGAGAGGGAGGGGGGTCCCCCGTAGCGGGCACCGATCCTACAATGAGCAGTTCTTC; cdr3_aa: CASSLRGRGVPRSGHRSYNEQFF
d_call: TRBD1; v_call: TRBV6-1; j_call: TRBJ2-3; clone_size: -; cdr3_nt: TGTGCCAGCAGTCTCCGGACAGGGGCTGGAGATACGCAGTATTTT; cdr3_aa: CASSLRTGAGDTQYF
d_call: -; v_call: TRBV27; j_call: TRBJ1-6; clone_size: -; cdr3_nt: TGTGCCAGCAGTTTAGGGCCTGCGGGACTTAATAATTCACCCCTCCACTTT; cdr3_aa: CASSLGPAGLNNSPLHF